The T cell receptor beta chain under discussion was sequenced for a study of Graves' ophthalmopathy and Graves' hyperthyroidism. Findings of the study overall: The 13-signature model separated ophthalmopathy from stable hyperthyroidism at 85% to 90% sensitivity and 80% to 84% specificity. A majority of expanded thyroid clonotypes exceeding 0.001 frequency were likewise present in blood.

The CDR3 extends over 13 amino acids. Trimming removed 0 bases from V and 6 bases from J, with 8 bases in between. Germline CDR1 reads ENHRY; CDR2 reads SYGVKD. Amplification of the TCR beta CDR3 regions used RNA transcripts (as template). First-round RT-PCR relied on HTBI primers, and a second-round multiplex PCR came next. Via MiXCR, TCRdb re-called the multiplex PCR reads, giving one row per CDR3 protein. The sample holds about 39,000 distinct CDR3 sequences, around half seen once. Within the sample, this clonotype is medium-sized. What it binds is unknown. The clonotype comes from an adult woman with stable Graves' hyperthyroidism. Sequenced material: peripheral blood. V is TRBV10-3 and J is TRBJ1-2; D is unclear. The CDR3, as DNA: TGTGCCATCAGTGAGTCGATGCCGGATGGCTACACCTTC. As protein: CAISESMPDGYTF.